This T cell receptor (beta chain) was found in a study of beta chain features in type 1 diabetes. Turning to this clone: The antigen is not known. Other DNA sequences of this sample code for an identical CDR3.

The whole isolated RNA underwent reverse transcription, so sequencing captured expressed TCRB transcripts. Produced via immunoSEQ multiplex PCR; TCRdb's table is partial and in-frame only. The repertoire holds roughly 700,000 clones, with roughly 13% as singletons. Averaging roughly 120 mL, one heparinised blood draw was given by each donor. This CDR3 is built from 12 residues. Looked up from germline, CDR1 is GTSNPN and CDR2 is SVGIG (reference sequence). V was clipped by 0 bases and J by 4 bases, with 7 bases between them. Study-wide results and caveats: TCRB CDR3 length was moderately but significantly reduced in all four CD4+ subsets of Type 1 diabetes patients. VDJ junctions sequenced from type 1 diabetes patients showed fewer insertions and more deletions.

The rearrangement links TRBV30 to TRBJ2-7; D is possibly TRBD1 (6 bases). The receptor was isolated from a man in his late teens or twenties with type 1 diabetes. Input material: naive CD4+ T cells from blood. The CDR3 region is CAWSVQGYEQYF. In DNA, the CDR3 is TGTGCCTGGAGTGTACAGGGTTACGAGCAGTACTTC.